The text below deals with one T cell receptor (beta chain). Its antigen is unknown. It was with 60 Vbeta and 13 Jbeta primers that the PCR ran. TCRdb keeps only in-frame clones here, not all; method: immunoSEQ multiplex PCR. The sample carries some 140,000 clones, 60% to 85% recorded once. These data are taken from a study of cytomegalovirus exposure and HLA in healthy donors. Study results and caveats: For TCR beta chains, V- and J-gene trimming was later linked to a missense DCLRE1C variant. Reported results showed that the classifier diagnosed cytomegalovirus status with high specificity and sensitivity.

Looked up from germline, CDR1 is LNHNV and CDR2 is YYDKDF (reference sequence). This CDR3 comprises 15 residues. Trimming removed 0 bases at V and 1 base at J, with 10 bases between. The specimen was PBMCs. This clonotype was sampled from a male donor in good health and CMV-seropositive. V gene TRBV15 combines with J gene TRBJ2-7, with D perhaps matching TRBD2 (6 bases). CDR3: CATSRDSGPSYEQYF. For the CDR3, the DNA is TGTGCCACCAGCAGAGATAGCGGTCCTTCCTACGAGCAGTACTTC.